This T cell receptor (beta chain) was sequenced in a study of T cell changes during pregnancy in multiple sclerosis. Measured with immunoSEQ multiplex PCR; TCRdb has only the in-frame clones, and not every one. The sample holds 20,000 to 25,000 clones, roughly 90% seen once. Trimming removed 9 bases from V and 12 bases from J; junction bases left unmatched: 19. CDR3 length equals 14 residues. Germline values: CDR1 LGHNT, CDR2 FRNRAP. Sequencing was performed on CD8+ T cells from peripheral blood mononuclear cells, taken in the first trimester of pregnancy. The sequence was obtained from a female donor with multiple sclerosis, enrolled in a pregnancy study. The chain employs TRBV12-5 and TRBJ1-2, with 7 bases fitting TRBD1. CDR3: CASSSQGQTYTDTF. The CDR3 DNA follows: TGTGCTAGCTCCTCCCAGGGACAGACATATACGGACACCTTC.